The text below deals with one TCR beta chain. This sample is part of a study of blood T cell repertoires in COVID-19. CDR3 length equals 13 residues. Unmatched junction bases numbered 6, after V lost 6 bases and J lost 8 bases. Germline CDR1 LNHDA, CDR2 SQIVND (reference sequence). Clones were read by immunoSEQ multiplex PCR, and TCRdb kept only the in-frame ones, dropping some. The table has fewer than 200,000 clones, more than 70% seen once. The chain has TRBV19 and TRBJ2-1, with 8 positions matching TRBD2. This TCR was sampled from a man aged 55 to 69 who had recovered from COVID-19. The sample taken for sequencing was PBMCs or T cells enriched from blood (not recorded which). CDR3 DNA sequence: TGTGCCAGTAGGGTGAGCGGGAGCTATGAGCAGTTCTTC. Amino acids: CASRVSGSYEQFF.